These T cell receptor beta chains were read from a single sample in a study of T cells in Graves' hyperthyroidism and ophthalmopathy. TCRdb reanalysed the multiplex PCR reads using MiXCR and keeps one entry per CDR3 protein. The data hold around 540,000 distinct CDR3 sequences, with 15% to 20% observed a single time. The sequenced sample was blood. Receptors originate from a woman aged 25-40 years with Graves' ophthalmopathy. Both conserved end residues are part of each CDR3. The order of the fields is clone size, J gene, D gene, V gene, CDR3 DNA, CDR3 protein. A D gene is named only where the DNA matches it firmly. Size values are once, few and many counts, or a class for expanded clones, and some rows have none.

NA | TRBJ2-5 | TRBD2 | TRBV7-9 | TGTGCCAGCAGCCGGCCACCGGGACTAGCGGGACGGGCGGCCGAGACCCAGTACTTC | CASSRPPGLAGRAAETQYF
NA | TRBJ1-2 | TRBD1 | TRBV6-2/TRBV6-3 | TGTGCCAGCAGTGATCCCCGAGGACAGGGGGCGTCTGGCTACACCTTC | CASSDPRGQGASGYTF
many | TRBJ2-7 | TRBD2 | TRBV28 | TGTGCCAGCAGCTCTCCTCTGACTAGCTACTACGAGCAGTACTTC | CASSSPLTSYYEQYF
NA | TRBJ2-1 | NA | TRBV6-1 | TGTGCCAGCATCCTACAGGGAGCCCTGTTCTTC | CASILQGALFF
many | TRBJ2-1 | NA | TRBV7-8 | TGTGCCAGCAGTCCGTCAATAGAGCAGTTCTTC | CASSPSIEQFF
many | TRBJ2-7 | NA | TRBV27 | TGTGCCAGCAGTGTAGAGGGGCTTCGCACCTACGAGCAGTACTTC | CASSVEGLRTYEQYF
NA | TRBJ2-7 | TRBD2 | TRBV20-1 | TGCAGTGCTGGACAGACTAGCGGGAGTTCGCAGGACGAGCAGTACTTC | CSAGQTSGSSQDEQYF
NA | TRBJ2-2 | NA | TRBV9 | TGTGCCAGCAGCGCTAGAGATGATGGCACCGGGGAGCTGTTTTTT | CASSARDDGTGELFF
NA | TRBJ2-3 | NA | TRBV6-1 | TGTGCCAGCAGCTGGGAATTCACAGATACGCAGTATTTT | CASSWEFTDTQYF
many | TRBJ2-7 | TRBD2 | TRBV29-1 | TGCAGCGTTGAAGAAACACTCCGTCCCCTACGGGAGGAGTCGTCCTACGAGCAGTACTTC | CSVEETLRPLREESSYEQYF
few | TRBJ2-7 | NA | TRBV28 | TGTGCCAGCAGTTTAGTGTTCTACGAGCAGTACTTC | CASSLVFYEQYF
many | TRBJ2-7 | TRBD2 | TRBV27 | TGTGCCAGCAGCCCAGTGGCTGGGACTAGCTGGCAGTACTTC | CASSPVAGTSWQYF
few | TRBJ1-2 | TRBD1 | TRBV30 | TGTGCCTGGAGTATCGGACAGGGGGCTTTTGGCTACACCTTC | CAWSIGQGAFGYTF
few | TRBJ1-1 | TRBD1 | TRBV7-2 | TGTGCCAGCAGCGGCCCTACAGGGGACACTGAAGCTTTCTTT | CASSGPTGDTEAFF
NA | TRBJ2-2 | NA | TRBV3-1 | TGTGCCAGCAGCCTCACGGGGACGAACACCGGGGAGCTGTTTTTT | CASSLTGTNTGELFF
many | TRBJ1-2 | NA | TRBV28 | TGTGCCACCTTGGAGGTGGGACCCCTCTATGGCTACACCTTC | CATLEVGPLYGYTF
NA | TRBJ2-3 | NA | TRBV5-1 | TGCGCCAGCAGGGGCAAGAACGGGAACACAGATACGCAGTATTTT | CASRGKNGNTDTQYF
NA | TRBJ2-3 | NA | TRBV19 | TGTGCCAGTAGTATAAGCCGGACGGCAGATACGCAGTATTTT | CASSISRTADTQYF
many | TRBJ2-2 | NA | TRBV6-2/TRBV6-3 | TGTGCCAGCAGTTACGAACGGGGGCATGGCACCGGGGAGCTGTTTTTT | CASSYERGHGTGELFF
NA | TRBJ1-6 | NA | TRBV7-2 | TGTGCCAGCAGCCCGCACCGACGAAGGATTTCACCCCTCCACTTT | CASSPHRRRISPLHF
many | TRBJ2-7 | NA | TRBV3-2 | TGTGCCAGCAGCCAAGATCGAACTAGCGGGAGCTACGAGCAGTACTTC | CASSQDRTSGSYEQYF
NA | TRBJ2-1 | NA | TRBV19 | TGTGCCAGTAGTCCACAGGGTTTCGGGTTCGATGAGCAGTTCTTC | CASSPQGFGFDEQFF
few | TRBJ2-2 | TRBD2 | TRBV3-1 | TGTGCCAGCAGCCAGGGACTAGCGGGAGGGGCCACCGGGGAGCTGTTTTTT | CASSQGLAGGATGELFF
many | TRBJ1-5 | NA | TRBV6-2/TRBV6-3 | TGTGCCAGCAGGACCCTGCGGGGCAGGGTAGGGGGCAATCAGCCCCAGCATTTT | CASRTLRGRVGGNQPQHF
NA | TRBJ2-5 | NA | TRBV15 | TGTGCCACCAGCAGTGTCGGAGGGACCCAGTACTTC | CATSSVGGTQYF
many | TRBJ2-7 | NA | TRBV7-9 | TGTGCCAGCAGCTTATCATTCAGGGGTGGCGAGCAGTACTTC | CASSLSFRGGEQYF
many | TRBJ1-1 | NA | TRBV30 | TGTGCCCGGGGACATATGGGAACTGAAGCTTTCTTT | CARGHMGTEAFF
few | TRBJ1-4 | NA | TRBV20-1 | TGCAGTGTTATTGCTCCAGGGCCCGGCAATGAAAAACTGTTTTTT | CSVIAPGPGNEKLFF
many | TRBJ2-7 | TRBD2 | TRBV7-2 | TGTGCCAGCAGCTATCTAGTGCGGGGGAACGAGCAGTACTTC | CASSYLVRGNEQYF
few | TRBJ1-5 | NA | TRBV25-1 | TGTGCCAGCAGTGAATATAACAAGCATCAGCCCCAGCATTTT | CASSEYNKHQPQHF
once | TRBJ2-7 | TRBD2 | TRBV9 | TGTGCCAGCAGCGTTAGCGGGAGGCCCGGTGAGCAGTACTTC | CASSVSGRPGEQYF
few | TRBJ2-1 | NA | TRBV30 | TGTGCCTGGATAAACAAGCTAGGAGGTTTTGACTCTCGAGCGCTAATCTTC | CAWINKLGGFDSRALIF
NA | TRBJ2-4 | NA | TRBV19 | TGTGCCAGTAGTAGGTGGGATGAAGCCAAAAACATTCAGTACTTC | CASSRWDEAKNIQYF
many | TRBJ1-1 | NA | TRBV6-1 | TGTGCCAGCAATGAGGTGGGCAGAGACACTGAAGCTTTCTTT | CASNEVGRDTEAFF
many | TRBJ2-3 | NA | TRBV7-6 | TGTGCCAGCAGCTTAGCGAGCCAGGGAGATACGCAGTATTTT | CASSLASQGDTQYF
many | TRBJ2-7 | NA | TRBV27 | TGTGCCAGCAGCGTAGCGGACAGCTCCTACGAGCAGTACTTC | CASSVADSSYEQYF
many | TRBJ2-1 | TRBD2 | TRBV20-1 | TGCAGTGCTAGAGGATTAGCGGGAGACTACAATGAGCAGTTCTTC | CSARGLAGDYNEQFF
many | TRBJ2-5 | NA | TRBV4-3 | TGCGCCAGCAGCCAAGATTACGAAGTATGGGAGACCCAGTACTTC | CASSQDYEVWETQYF
many | TRBJ1-1 | TRBD1 | TRBV3-1 | TGTGCCAGCAACAGGGCTGGGACAGGGAGCACTGAAGCTTTCTTT | CASNRAGTGSTEAFF
NA | TRBJ2-1 | NA | TRBV4-2 | TGTGCCAGCAGCCAAGACGGGGCGGGTGAGCAGTTCTTC | CASSQDGAGEQFF
many | TRBJ2-3 | NA | TRBV24-1 | TGTGCCACCAGTGATACTCGAGGGGGACGGTCAGATACGCAGTATTTT | CATSDTRGGRSDTQYF
many | TRBJ1-4 | NA | TRBV7-2 | TGTGCCAGCAGCCGAGAGAGGGAGAGAGAACTGTTTTTT | CASSRERERELFF